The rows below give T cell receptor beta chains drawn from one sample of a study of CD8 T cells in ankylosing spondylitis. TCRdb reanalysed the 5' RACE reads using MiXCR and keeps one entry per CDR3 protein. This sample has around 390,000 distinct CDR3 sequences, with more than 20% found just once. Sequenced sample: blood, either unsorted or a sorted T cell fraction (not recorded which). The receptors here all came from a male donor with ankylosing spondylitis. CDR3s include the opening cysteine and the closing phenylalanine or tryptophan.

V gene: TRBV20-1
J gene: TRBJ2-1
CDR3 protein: CSAKTEPYNEQFF

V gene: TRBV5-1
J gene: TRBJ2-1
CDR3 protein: CASSLGAGRYDEQFF

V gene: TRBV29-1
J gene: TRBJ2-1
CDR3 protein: CSVEAPEAESYNEQFF

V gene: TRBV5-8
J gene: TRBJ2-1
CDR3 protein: CASTRRRTGMGEQFF

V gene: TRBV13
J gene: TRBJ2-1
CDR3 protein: CASSLREYPYNEQFF

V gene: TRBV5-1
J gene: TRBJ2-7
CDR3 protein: CASSLGPGQGGTYEQYF

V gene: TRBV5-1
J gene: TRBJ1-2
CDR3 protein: CASSWHRGGYGYTF

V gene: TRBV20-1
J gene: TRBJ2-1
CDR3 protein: CSARPGDSSYNEQFF

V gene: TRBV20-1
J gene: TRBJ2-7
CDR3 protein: CSASHHQRDYEQYF

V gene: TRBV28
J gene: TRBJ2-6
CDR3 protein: CASSFRQGRSGANVLTF

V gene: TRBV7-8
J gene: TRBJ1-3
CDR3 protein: CASSPRGSPGNTIYF

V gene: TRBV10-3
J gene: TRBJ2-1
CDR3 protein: CAILRAGGAGNEQFF

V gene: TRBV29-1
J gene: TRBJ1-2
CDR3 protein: CSVEGEYANYGYTF

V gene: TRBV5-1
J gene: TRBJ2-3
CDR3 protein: CASSPTSRNSDTQYF

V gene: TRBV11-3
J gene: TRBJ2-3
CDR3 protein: CASSPDWGMGTDTQYF

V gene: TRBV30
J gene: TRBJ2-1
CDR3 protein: CAWNLAGDTSYNEQFF

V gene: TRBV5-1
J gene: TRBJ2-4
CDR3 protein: CASSSQGGKNIQYF

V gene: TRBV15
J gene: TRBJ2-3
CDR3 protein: CATSRSRGHPSTDTQYF

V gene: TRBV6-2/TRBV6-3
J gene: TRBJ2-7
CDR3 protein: CASLRRESYEQYF

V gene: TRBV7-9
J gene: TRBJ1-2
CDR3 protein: CASSLNGGLGYTF

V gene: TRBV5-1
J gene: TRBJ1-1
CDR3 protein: CASSLGDRGRNTEAFF

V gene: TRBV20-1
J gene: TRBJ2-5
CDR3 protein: CSARPLAGPRETQYF

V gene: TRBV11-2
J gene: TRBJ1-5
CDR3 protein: CASSLGRNQPQHF

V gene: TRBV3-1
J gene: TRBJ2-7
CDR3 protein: CASSQGYRDYEQYF

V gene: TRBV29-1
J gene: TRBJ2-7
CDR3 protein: CSVTWGPTSEQYF

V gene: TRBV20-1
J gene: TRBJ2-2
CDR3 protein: CSASSQMNTGELFF

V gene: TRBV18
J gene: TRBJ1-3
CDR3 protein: CASLPSGSGNTIYF

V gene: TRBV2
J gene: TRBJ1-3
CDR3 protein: CASESPGRISGNTIYF

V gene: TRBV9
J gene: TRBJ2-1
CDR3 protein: CASSADLAGGSYNEQFF

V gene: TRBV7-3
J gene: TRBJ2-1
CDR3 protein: CASSLTAGPRVKFF

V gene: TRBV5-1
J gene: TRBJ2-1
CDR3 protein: CASSLASREFDEQFF

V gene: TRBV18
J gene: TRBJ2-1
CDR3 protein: CASSPPVQSYNEQFF

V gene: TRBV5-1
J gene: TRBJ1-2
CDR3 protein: CASSSAFYGYTF

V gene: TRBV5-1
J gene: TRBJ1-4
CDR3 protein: CASSLRSEGGVTNEKLFF

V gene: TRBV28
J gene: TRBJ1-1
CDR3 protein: CASLTGTPPEAFF

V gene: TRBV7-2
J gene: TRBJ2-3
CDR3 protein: CASSRGLAGGADTQYF

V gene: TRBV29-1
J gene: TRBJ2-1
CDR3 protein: CSVVGLAGDNEQFF

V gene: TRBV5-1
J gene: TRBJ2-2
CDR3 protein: CASSQGTSGYHANTGELFF

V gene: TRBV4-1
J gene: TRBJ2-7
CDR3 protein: CTSSQDSGIQGQRYYEQYF

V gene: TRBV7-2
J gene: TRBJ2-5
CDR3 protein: CASSLTHRETQYF

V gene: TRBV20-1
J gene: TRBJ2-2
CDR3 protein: CSARSHRTGELFF

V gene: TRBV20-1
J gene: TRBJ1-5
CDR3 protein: CSARDWQGSRQPQHF

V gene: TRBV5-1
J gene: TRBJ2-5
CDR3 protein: CASSVTTGSETQYF

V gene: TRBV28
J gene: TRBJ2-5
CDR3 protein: CASSLPAGVETQYF

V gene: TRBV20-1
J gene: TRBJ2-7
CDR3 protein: CSARFRTNTYEQYF

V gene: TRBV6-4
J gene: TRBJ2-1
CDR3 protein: CASRELPWPYNEQFF

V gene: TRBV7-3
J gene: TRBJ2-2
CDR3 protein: CASSLIPSVAAGELFF

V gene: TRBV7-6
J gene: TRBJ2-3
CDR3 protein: CASVPHVGGRDSTDTQYF

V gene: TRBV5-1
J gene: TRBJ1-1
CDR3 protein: CASSLLTGGTGTEAFF

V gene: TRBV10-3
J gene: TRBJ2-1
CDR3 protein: CAISGDGSPINEQFF

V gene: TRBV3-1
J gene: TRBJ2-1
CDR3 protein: CASSQEGLGVAGDNEQFF

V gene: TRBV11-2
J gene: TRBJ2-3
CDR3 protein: CASSYRGGSTDTQYF

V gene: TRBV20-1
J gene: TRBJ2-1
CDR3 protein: CSAHRLYNEQFF

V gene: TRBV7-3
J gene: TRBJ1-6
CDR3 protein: CASSLMGTGGNSPLHF

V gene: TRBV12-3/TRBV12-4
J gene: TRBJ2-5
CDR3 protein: CASRPINPGGKETQYF

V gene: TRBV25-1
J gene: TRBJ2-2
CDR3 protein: CASSGQGRPGELFF

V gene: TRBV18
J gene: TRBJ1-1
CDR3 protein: CASSPPREGTEAFF

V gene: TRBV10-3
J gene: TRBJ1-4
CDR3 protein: CAISESWQGNEKLFF

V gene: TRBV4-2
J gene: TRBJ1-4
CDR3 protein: CASSSQGAREKLFF